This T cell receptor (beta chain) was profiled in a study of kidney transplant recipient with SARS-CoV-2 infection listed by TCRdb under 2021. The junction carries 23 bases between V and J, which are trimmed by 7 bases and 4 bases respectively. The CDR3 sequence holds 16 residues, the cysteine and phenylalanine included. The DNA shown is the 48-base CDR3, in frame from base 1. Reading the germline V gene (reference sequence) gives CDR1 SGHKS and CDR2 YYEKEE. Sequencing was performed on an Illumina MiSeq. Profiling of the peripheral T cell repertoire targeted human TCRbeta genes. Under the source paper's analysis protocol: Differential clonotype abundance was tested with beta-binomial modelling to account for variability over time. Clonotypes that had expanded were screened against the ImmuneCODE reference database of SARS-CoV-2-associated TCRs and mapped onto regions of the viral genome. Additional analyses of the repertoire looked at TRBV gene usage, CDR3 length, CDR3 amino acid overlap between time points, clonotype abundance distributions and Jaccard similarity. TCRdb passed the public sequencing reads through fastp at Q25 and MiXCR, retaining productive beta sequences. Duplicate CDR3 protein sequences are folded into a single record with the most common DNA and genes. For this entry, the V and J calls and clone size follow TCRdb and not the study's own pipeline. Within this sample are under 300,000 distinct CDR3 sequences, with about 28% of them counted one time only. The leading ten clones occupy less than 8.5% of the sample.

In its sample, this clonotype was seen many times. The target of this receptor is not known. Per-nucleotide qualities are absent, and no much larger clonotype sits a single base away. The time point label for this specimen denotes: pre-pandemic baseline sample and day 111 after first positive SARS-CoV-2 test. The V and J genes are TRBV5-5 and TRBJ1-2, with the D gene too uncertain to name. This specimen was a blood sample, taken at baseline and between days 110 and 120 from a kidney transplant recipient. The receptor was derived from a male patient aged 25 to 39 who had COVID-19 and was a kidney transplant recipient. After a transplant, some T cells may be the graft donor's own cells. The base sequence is TGTGCCAGCGGACGGACTGTCTCGCGAAAGACCTATGGCTACACCTTC. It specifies CASGRTVSRKTYGYTF.